These 17 T cell receptor beta chains originate from one sample sequenced in a study of a mutant IDH1 vaccine in newly diagnosed glioma. The time point: baseline, week 1 (first vaccination visit). Treatment: pre-vaccination baseline after standard-of-care therapy. Produced via immunoSEQ multiplex PCR; TCRdb's table is partial and in-frame only. The repertoire consists of 30,000 to 40,000 clones, with approximately 80% occurring once and the leading ten covering roughly 9%. The source material was peripheral blood mononuclear cells (PBMCs), sampled from a glioma patient treated with radiotherapy, temozolomide or both. Every receptor here comes from a man between 45 and 60 years old with glioma. Some clones in this sample may be carry-over from other donors' samples.

CDR3 residues: CASSLWHRGLSYEQYF. Here the CDR3 DNA reads TGTGCCAGCAGCTTATGGCACAGAGGATTAAGCTACGAGCAGTACTTC. This chain joins TRBV7-9 and TRBJ2-7; no firm D call. The CDR3 length is 16 residues. The V gene's germline CDR1 is SEHNR and CDR2 FQNEAQ (reference sequence). V gave up 2 bases and J gave up 3 bases, with 17 bases separating them.

A single count supports this clone. The J gene is TRBJ2-1, the V gene TRBV6-4, with D possibly TRBD2 on 6 matching bases. This CDR3 has 12 amino acids. The germline V gene has CDR1 MRHNA and CDR2 SNTAGT. Deletions cut 6 bases from V and 11 bases from J, with 14 bases between. The CDR3 DNA reads as TGTGCCAGCAGCCTAATGGGGGGACAGCAGTTCTTC. Its translation: CASSLMGGQQFF.

This clone was counted a few times. The chain recombines TRBV4-1 with TRBJ1-3, with D possibly TRBD1 on 6 matching bases. Germline-derived CDR1 and CDR2 are MGHRA and YSYEKL. The CDR3 is 16 amino acids. V was shortened by 3 bases and J by 0 bases, with 12 bases between the two germline ends. CDR3 in amino acids: CASSHLGQDSGNTIYF. CDR3 nucleotide sequence: TGCGCCAGCAGCCACCTGGGACAAGACTCTGGAAACACCATATATTTT.

The V and J genes are TRBV15 and TRBJ1-1, with 8 bases fitting TRBD1. The CDR3 has 14 residues. Germline V gene lookup returns CDR1 LNHNV and CDR2 YYDKDF (reference sequence). The J segment lost 4 bases and the V segment lost 4 bases, leaving 5 bases of the junction unmatched. The CDR3 coding sequence is TGTGCCACCAGCACCCGACAGGGGAGCACTGAAGCTTTCTTT. This codes for CATSTRQGSTEAFF.

This chain joins TRBV27 and TRBJ1-2; weak D call: TRBD1 (6 bases). The germline gives CDR1 MNHEY, CDR2 SMNVEV (reference sequence). Trimming left V 6 bases short and J 4 bases short, with 21 bases between. CDR3 length: 16 amino acids. As DNA, the CDR3 is TGTGCCAGCAGGTCTCCGCTTCGGTCAGGGGCCTATGGCTACACCTTC. Translation gives CASRSPLRSGAYGYTF.

V is TRBV5-6 and J is TRBJ1-4; TRBD1 agrees at 9 bases. CDR1 SGHDT and CDR2 YYEEEE come from the germline V gene. With 4 bases clipped from V and 6 bases from J, the junction kept 7 bases outside the gene matches. The CDR3 covers 15 residues. The CDR3 reads CASSARGQGYEKLFF. DNA for the CDR3: TGTGCCAGCAGCGCGAGGGGACAGGGTTATGAAAAACTGTTTTTT.

The chain links TRBV5-6 to TRBJ2-7; no firm D call. Germline loops: CDR1 SGHDT, CDR2 YYEEEE. V was shortened by 3 bases and J by 1 base, with 11 bases between the two germline ends. The CDR3 loop spans 14 amino acids. The CDR3 nucleotides are TGTGCCAGCAGCTCATTCGTAGGATCCTACGAGCAGTACTTC. It codes for CASSSFVGSYEQYF. The whole variable domain, remainder taken from reference TRBV5-6 and TRBJ2-7, is DAGVTQSPTHLIKTRGQQVTLRCSPKSGHDTVSWYQQALGQGPQFIFQYYEEEERQRGNFPDRFSGHQFPNYSSELNVNALLLGDSALYLCASSSFVGSYEQYFGPGTRLTVT.

This clone has just a few counts. The V gene is TRBV5-4, the J gene TRBJ1-2; D remains unclear. This CDR3 contains 12 residues. V dropped 0 bases and J dropped 3 bases, with 3 bases sitting between them. Germline V lookup: CDR1 SGHNT, CDR2 YYREEE (reference sequence). CDR3 amino acids: CASSLDHYGYTF. As DNA, the CDR3 is TGTGCCAGCAGCTTGGATCACTATGGCTACACCTTC. The variable domain in full, with the rest retrieved from reference TRBV5-4 and TRBJ1-2, is ETGVTQSPTHLIKTRGQQVTLRCSSQSGHNTVSWYQQALGQGPQFIFQYYREEENGRGNFPPRFSGLQFPNYSSELNVNALELDDSALYLCASSLDHYGYTFGSGTRLTVV.

This chain uses TRBV5-4 with TRBJ2-7, with D possibly being TRBD1 or TRBD2 (5 bases each). Germline V gene lookup returns CDR1 SGHNT and CDR2 YYREEE (reference sequence). The CDR3 length is 14 residues. The ends were cut back, 0 bases at V and 2 bases at J, with 9 bases in the middle. The CDR3 is CASSLDTGPYEQYF. For the CDR3, the DNA is TGTGCCAGCAGCTTGGATACGGGGCCCTACGAGCAGTACTTC.

This clone was counted a single time. The chain carries TRBV25-1 and TRBJ1-5, with D tentatively TRBD1 (6 bases). The ends were cut back, 3 bases at V and 5 bases at J, with 14 bases in the middle. CDR3 length: 15 amino acids. Germline CDR1 reads MGHDK; CDR2 reads SYGVNS. The CDR3 loop reads CASSDSRGGDQPQHF. The DNA of the CDR3 is TGTGCCAGCAGTGACTCAAGGGGGGGCGATCAGCCCCAGCATTTT.

In nucleotides, the CDR3 is TGTGCCAGCAGACAAGACAGGGAGTACCCTGAAGCTTTCTTT. Translation: CASRQDREYPEAFF. The chain is built from TRBV11-2 and TRBJ1-1; 7 bases line up with TRBD1. Unmatched junction bases numbered 10, after V lost 6 bases and J lost 6 bases. This CDR3 comprises 14 residues. The germline CDR1 and CDR2 sequences are SGHAT and FQNNGV.

The chain uses TRBV6-5 and TRBJ2-2, with D possibly called TRBD1 or TRBD2 (5 bases each). Trimming left V 6 bases short and J 3 bases short, with 14 bases between. This CDR3 is built from 15 residues. CDR1 and CDR2 from the germline V gene are MNHEY and SVGAGI. The CDR3 nucleotides read TGTGCCAGCAGATTACCCGGGACCTACACCGGGGAGCTGTTTTTT. The encoded protein is CASRLPGTYTGELFF.

The genes are TRBV4-3 and TRBJ1-1, with D hard to call. Trimming stripped 0 bases from V and 0 bases from J, with 5 bases between. Germline-derived CDR1 and CDR2 are LGHNA and YSLEER. The CDR3 loop spans 14 amino acids. The CDR3 DNA is TGCGCCAGCAGCCAAGAGGGGATGAACACTGAAGCTTTCTTT. The encoded protein is CASSQEGMNTEAFF.

This clone was detected only a few times. The V and J genes are TRBV19 and TRBJ1-5, with 8 nucleotides matching TRBD1. The germline gives CDR1 LNHDA, CDR2 SQIVND (reference sequence). The J segment lost 4 bases and the V segment lost 5 bases, leaving 4 bases of the junction unmatched. The CDR3 length is 14 residues. The CDR3 protein is CASSVTGGNQPQHF. In DNA, the CDR3 is TGTGCCAGTAGTGTAACAGGGGGGAATCAGCCCCAGCATTTT.

This clone was observed once. The chain employs TRBV5-1 and TRBJ1-2; D possibly corresponds to TRBD1 (6 bases). This CDR3 contains 14 residues. Trimming removed 4 bases at V and 2 bases at J, with 12 bases between. Germline lookup yields CDR1 SGHRS and CDR2 YFSETQ. Written as DNA, the CDR3 is TGCGCCAGCAGCGCGAGACAGGCCAACTATGGCTACACCTTC. Its translation: CASSARQANYGYTF. The full variable domain, completed using reference TRBV5-1 and TRBJ1-2, is KAGVTQTPRYLIKTRGQQVTLSCSPISGHRSVSWYQQTPGQGLQFLFEYFSETQRNKGNFPGRFSGRQFSNSRSEMNVSTLELGDSALYLCASSARQANYGYTFGSGTRLTVV.

V is TRBV6-5 and J is TRBJ1-1, with D perhaps TRBD1 (5 bases). Germline assignment: CDR1 MNHEY and CDR2 SVGAGI. This CDR3 has 13 amino acids. The V end lost 7 bases, the J end lost 5 bases, and 14 bases lay between the germline ends. CDR3 loop: CASTGGGVTEAFF. The CDR3 DNA reads as TGTGCCAGCACGGGGGGGGGAGTGACTGAAGCTTTCTTT.

The chain joins TRBV29-1 to TRBJ1-3; TRBD1 might be the D (6 bases). Germline lookup yields CDR1 SQVTM and CDR2 ANQGSEA. The CDR3 length is 15 residues. The ends were cut back, 7 bases at V and 4 bases at J, with 20 bases in the middle. CDR3 bases: TGCAGCGCCAGGTCGTCAGGGGTTGGAGGAAACACCATATATTTT. Its protein product is CSARSSGVGGNTIYF. Full variable domain (outside the CDR3, taken from reference TRBV29-1 and TRBJ1-3): SAVISQKPSRDICQRGTSLTIQCQVDSQVTMMFWYRQQPGQSLTLIATANQGSEATYESGFVIDKFPISRPNLTFSTLTVSNMSPEDSSIYLCSARSSGVGGNTIYFGEGSWLTVV.